This T cell receptor (beta chain) came from a study of blood T cell repertoires in COVID-19. At the level of the study: From the United States, Italy and Spain came samples of acute and convalescent COVID-19. The cDNA or gDNA used as material had been derived from T cells, B-cell-depleted T cells, or PBMCs.

Assignments of participants to cohorts depended upon their own reported clinical history. Original methodology: Nucleated cell number was recorded as an estimate derived from reference gene primer amplification. The repertoire was sequenced with immunoSEQ multiplex PCR; TCRdb's copy has only in-frame clones and lacks some. Clonal size and the V and J genes are those of that table, whereas D and trimming came from the DNA. The table lists some 150,000 clones, less than 90% of them singletons. With respect to this clone: Other DNA sequences in this sample translate to the same CDR3.

The CDR3 has 15 residues. CDR1 is SEHNR, CDR2 FQNEAQ, per germline (reference sequence). V trimming: 1 base; J trimming: 3 bases; junction bases outside the gene matches: 3. The receptor's source is a human donor with acute COVID-19. The donor label of this sample is uncertain. The gene calls are TRBV7-9 and TRBJ2-3; 8 nucleotides align to TRBD2. The sequenced sample was PBMCs or T cells enriched from blood (not recorded which). The CDR3 region is CASSLGGGGTDTQYF. The CDR3, as DNA: TGTGCCAGCAGCTTAGGTGGCGGGGGGACAGATACGCAGTATTTT.